One sample yielded the 13 T cell receptor beta chains listed below, sequenced in a study of CD8+ T cells in alopecia areata. Extracted from the samples, RNA was reverse transcribed into cDNA to serve as the sequencing template. The protocol was immunoSEQ multiplex PCR, while the TCRdb copy is restricted to in-frame clones and leaves out a portion. In the table there are around 140,000 clones, more than 40% of which are singletons. The specimen comprised CD8+ T cells sorted from blood, sampled at week 0. All receptors come from a human donor with alopecia areata.

The chain combines TRBV29-1 with TRBJ1-1; TRBD1 is a possible D gene (5 bases). Germline V gene lookup returns CDR1 SQVTM and CDR2 ANQGSEA. This CDR3 has 13 amino acids. V lost 3 bases and J 8 bases, leaving 16 bases between the germline ends. This CDR3 reads CSVDQELTGEAFF. Here the CDR3 DNA reads TGCAGCGTTGATCAAGAACTCACAGGAGAAGCTTTCTTT.

The J gene is TRBJ1-6, the V gene TRBV9, with D perhaps TRBD1 (6 bases). Germline lookup yields CDR1 SGDLS and CDR2 YYNGEE. V shed 0 bases and J shed 7 bases, with 11 bases lying between them. This CDR3 region has 15 residues. The CDR3 DNA sequence: TGTGCCAGCAGCGTAGGTTCCCAGGGGAATTCACCCCTCCACTTT. Translating it yields CASSVGSQGNSPLHF.

The chain carries TRBV13 and TRBJ2-7, with TRBD1 as a possible D gene (5 bases). The CDR3 extends over 14 amino acids. Trimming pared 0 bases from V and 1 base from J, leaving 7 bases between. Germline V gene data show CDR1 as PRHDT and CDR2 as FYEKMQ (reference sequence). CDR3 amino acids: CASSLGTASYEQYF. CDR3 DNA: TGTGCCAGCAGCTTAGGGACAGCTTCCTACGAGCAGTACTTC.

The chain is built from TRBV6-5 and TRBJ2-7; D is undetermined. The germline V gene encodes CDR1 MNHEY and CDR2 SVGAGI. The CDR3 loop spans 11 amino acids. The V end was cut by 10 bases, the J end by 5 bases, with 12 bases between. CDR3 protein: CATIRHHEQYF. The CDR3 DNA reads TGTGCCACCATCCGGCACCACGAGCAGTACTTC.

The J gene is TRBJ1-6, the V gene TRBV6-1; D might be TRBD1 (6 bases). CDR1 MNHNS and CDR2 SASEGT come from the germline V gene. The CDR3 spans 15 residues. Trimming took 2 bases from V and 7 from J, leaving 12 bases between them. The CDR3 here is CASSESAGENSPLHF. The CDR3 bases are TGTGCCAGCAGTGAAAGTGCAGGGGAGAATTCACCCCTCCACTTT.

This chain links TRBV5-6 with TRBJ2-3, with D hard to call. Germline V lookup: CDR1 SGHDT, CDR2 YYEEEE. The CDR3 length is 16 residues. Deletions cut 0 bases from V and 0 bases from J, with 11 bases between. The CDR3 DNA reads as TGTGCCAGCAGCTTGGCTCGACACTATAGCACAGATACGCAGTATTTT. As protein: CASSLARHYSTDTQYF.

The chain carries TRBV7-9 and TRBJ1-1; TRBD1 matches 9 bases. The CDR3 length is 16 residues. Per germline, CDR1 SEHNR and CDR2 FQNEAQ (reference sequence). V shed 5 bases and J 3 bases; nucleotides not matched to a gene: 10. CDR3 loop: CASSLATGGEDTEAFF. The CDR3 region has the DNA TGTGCCAGCAGCCTGGCGACAGGGGGAGAGGACACTGAAGCTTTCTTT.

The V and J genes are TRBV6-5 and TRBJ2-1; TRBD2 matches 7 bases. Germline values: CDR1 MNHEY, CDR2 SVGAGI. V lost 6 bases to trimming and J lost 9 bases; unmatched junction nucleotides: 8. CDR3 length: 13 residues. CDR3 DNA: TGTGCCAGCAGCGGGTGGGAGGGATCTGAGCAGTTCTTC. Protein: CASSGWEGSEQFF.

Only a few counts were recorded for this clone. CDR3 in amino acids: CASSLALGLNNEQFF. Here the CDR3 DNA reads TGTGCCAGCAGCTTAGCGCTCGGCTTGAACAATGAGCAGTTCTTC. The V and J genes are TRBV7-9 and TRBJ2-1; D is ambiguous. The V end was cut by 0 bases, the J end by 5 bases, with 11 bases between. Germline V lookup: CDR1 SEHNR, CDR2 FQNEAQ (reference sequence). This CDR3 contains 15 residues.

This clone was detected a few times. The chain joins TRBV19 to TRBJ1-6; D ambiguous. Between the trimmed V and J ends, which lost 4 bases and 4 bases, there was a span of 11 bases. Germline CDR1 is LNHDA and CDR2 is SQIVND (reference sequence). This CDR3 contains 15 residues. This CDR3 reads CASSTREKYNSPLHF. The CDR3 DNA follows: TGTGCCAGTAGTACCCGGGAAAAATATAATTCACCCCTCCACTTT.

V usage is TRBV4-1 and J usage is TRBJ1-5; D unclear. The CDR3 has 15 amino acids. Per germline, CDR1 MGHRA and CDR2 YSYEKL. V was shortened by 3 bases and J by 0 bases, with 9 bases between the two germline ends. CDR3 DNA: TGCGCCAGCAGCCATACCCCAAATAGCAATCAGCCCCAGCATTTT. It codes for CASSHTPNSNQPQHF.

This chain joins TRBV7-9 and TRBJ2-2; 7 positions match TRBD1. CDR1 is SEHNR and CDR2 is FQNEAQ in the germline V gene (reference sequence). This CDR3 region has 16 residues. V was clipped by 2 bases and J by 3 bases; unmatched bases: 6. CDR3 sequence reads: CASSLKGASYTGELFF. The CDR3 DNA reads as TGTGCCAGCAGCTTAAAGGGGGCATCCTACACCGGGGAGCTGTTTTTT. The variable domain in full, completed from reference TRBV7-9 and TRBJ2-2, reads DTGVSQNPRHKITKRGQNVTFRCDPISEHNRLYWYRQTLGQGPEFLTYFQNEAQLEKSRLLSDRFSAERPKGSFSTLEIQRTEQGDSAMYLCASSLKGASYTGELFFGEGSRLTVL.

The genes are TRBV30 and TRBJ2-7, with a possible D match to TRBD1 (5 bases). The germline CDR1 and CDR2 sequences are GTSNPN and SVGIG (reference sequence). The CDR3 has 12 amino acids. Trimming cost V 2 bases and J 6 bases, with 11 bases left between them. CDR3 region: CAWSPQGTEQYF. CDR3 in DNA: TGTGCCTGGAGTCCCCAGGGTACCGAGCAGTACTTC.